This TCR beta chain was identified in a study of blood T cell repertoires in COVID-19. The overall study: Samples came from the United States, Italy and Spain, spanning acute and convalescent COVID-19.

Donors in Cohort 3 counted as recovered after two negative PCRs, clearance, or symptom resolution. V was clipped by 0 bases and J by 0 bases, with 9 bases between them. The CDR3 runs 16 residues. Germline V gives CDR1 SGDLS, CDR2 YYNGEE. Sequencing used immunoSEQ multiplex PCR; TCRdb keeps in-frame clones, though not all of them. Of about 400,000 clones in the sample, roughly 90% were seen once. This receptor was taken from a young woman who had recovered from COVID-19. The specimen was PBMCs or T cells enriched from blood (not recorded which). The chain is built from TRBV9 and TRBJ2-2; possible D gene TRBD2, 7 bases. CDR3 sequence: CASSVEGGSNTGELFF. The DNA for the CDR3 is TGTGCCAGCAGCGTAGAGGGGGGGTCGAACACCGGGGAGCTGTTTTTT. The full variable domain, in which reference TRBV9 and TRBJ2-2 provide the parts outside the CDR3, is DSGVTQTPKHLITATGQRVTLRCSPRSGDLSVYWYQQSLDQGLQFLIQYYNGEERAKGNILERFSAQQFPDLHSELNLSSLELGDSALYFCASSVEGGSNTGELFFGEGSRLTVL.